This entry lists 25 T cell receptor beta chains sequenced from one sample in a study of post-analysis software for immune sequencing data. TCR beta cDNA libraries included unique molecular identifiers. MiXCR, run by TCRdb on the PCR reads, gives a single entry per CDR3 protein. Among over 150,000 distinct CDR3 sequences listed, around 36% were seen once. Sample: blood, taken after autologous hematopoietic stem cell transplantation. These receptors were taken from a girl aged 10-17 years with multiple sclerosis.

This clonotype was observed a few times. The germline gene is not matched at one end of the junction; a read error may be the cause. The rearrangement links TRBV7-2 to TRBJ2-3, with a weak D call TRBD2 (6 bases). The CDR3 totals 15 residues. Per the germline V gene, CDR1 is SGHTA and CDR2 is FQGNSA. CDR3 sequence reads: CASGFGGIRVDTQYF. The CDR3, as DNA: TGTGCCAGCGGCTTTGGCGGGATAAGGGTAGATACGCAGTATTTT.

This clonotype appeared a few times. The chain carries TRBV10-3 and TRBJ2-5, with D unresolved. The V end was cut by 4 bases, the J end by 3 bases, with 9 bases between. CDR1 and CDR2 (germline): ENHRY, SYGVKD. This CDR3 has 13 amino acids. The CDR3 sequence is CAISAGSEETQYF. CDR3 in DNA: TGTGCCATCAGTGCAGGCAGCGAAGAGACCCAGTACTTC.

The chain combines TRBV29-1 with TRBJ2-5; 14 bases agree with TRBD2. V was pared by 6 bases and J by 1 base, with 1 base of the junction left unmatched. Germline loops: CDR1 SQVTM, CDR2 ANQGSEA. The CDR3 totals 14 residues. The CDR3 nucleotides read TGCAGCGTCGGGACTAGCGGGAGCCAAGAGACCCAGTACTTC. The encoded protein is CSVGTSGSQETQYF.

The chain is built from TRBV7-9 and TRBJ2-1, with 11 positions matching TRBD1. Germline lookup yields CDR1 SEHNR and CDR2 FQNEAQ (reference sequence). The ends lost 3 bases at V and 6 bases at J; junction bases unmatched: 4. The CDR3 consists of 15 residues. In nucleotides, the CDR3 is TGTGCCAGCAGCTTGGGACAGGGGGTAACCAATGAGCAGTTCTTC. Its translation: CASSLGQGVTNEQFF.

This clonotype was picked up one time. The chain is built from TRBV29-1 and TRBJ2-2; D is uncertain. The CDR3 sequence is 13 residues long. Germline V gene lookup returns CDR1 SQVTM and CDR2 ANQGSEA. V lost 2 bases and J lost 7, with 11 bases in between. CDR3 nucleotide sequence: TGCAGCGTTGAAACCCCGGGCATCGGGGAGCTGTTTTTT. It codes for CSVETPGIGELFF.

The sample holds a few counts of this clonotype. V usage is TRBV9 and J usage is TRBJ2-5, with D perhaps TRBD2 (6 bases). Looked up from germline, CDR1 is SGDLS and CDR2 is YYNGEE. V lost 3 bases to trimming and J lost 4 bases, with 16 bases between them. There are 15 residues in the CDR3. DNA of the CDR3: TGTGCCAGCAGCGCTGGTGGGACTCCCCGAGAGACCCAGTACTTC. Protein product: CASSAGGTPRETQYF.

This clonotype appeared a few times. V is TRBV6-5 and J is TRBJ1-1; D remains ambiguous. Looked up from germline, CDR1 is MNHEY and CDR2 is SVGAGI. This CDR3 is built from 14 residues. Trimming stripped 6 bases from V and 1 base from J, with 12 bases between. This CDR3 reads CASSPRDGNTEAFF. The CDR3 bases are TGTGCCAGCAGCCCGAGAGACGGGAACACTGAAGCTTTCTTT.

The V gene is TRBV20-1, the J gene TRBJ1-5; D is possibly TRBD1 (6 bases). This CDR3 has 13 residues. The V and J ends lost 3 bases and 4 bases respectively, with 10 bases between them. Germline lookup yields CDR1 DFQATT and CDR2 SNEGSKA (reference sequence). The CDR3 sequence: CSASGRGNQPQHF. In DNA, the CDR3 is TGCAGTGCTAGCGGCAGGGGTAATCAGCCCCAGCATTTT.

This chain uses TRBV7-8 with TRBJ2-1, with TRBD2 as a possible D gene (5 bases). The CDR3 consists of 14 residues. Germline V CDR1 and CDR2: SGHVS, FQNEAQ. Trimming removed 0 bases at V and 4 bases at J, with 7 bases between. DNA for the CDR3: TGTGCCAGCAGCTTAGCTAGCGAATACAATGAGCAGTTCTTC. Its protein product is CASSLASEYNEQFF.

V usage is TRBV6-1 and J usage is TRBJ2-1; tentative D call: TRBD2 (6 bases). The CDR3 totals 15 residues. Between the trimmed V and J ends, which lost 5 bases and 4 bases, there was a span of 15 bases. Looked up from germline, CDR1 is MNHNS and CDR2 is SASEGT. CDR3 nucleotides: TGTGCCAGCAGTAGGGACTCTGCCATGTACAATGAGCAGTTCTTC. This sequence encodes CASSRDSAMYNEQFF.

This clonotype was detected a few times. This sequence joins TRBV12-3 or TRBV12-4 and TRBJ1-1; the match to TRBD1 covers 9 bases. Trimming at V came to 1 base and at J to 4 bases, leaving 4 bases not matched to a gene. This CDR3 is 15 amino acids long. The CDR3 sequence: CASSLGGTGSTEAFF. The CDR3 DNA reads TGTGCCAGCAGTTTAGGCGGGACAGGGAGCACTGAAGCTTTCTTT.

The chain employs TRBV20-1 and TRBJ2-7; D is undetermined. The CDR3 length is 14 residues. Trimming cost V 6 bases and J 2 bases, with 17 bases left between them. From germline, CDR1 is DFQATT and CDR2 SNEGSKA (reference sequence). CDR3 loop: CSAPGPRPTYEQYF. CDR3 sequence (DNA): TGCAGTGCACCTGGGCCTCGCCCCACCTACGAGCAGTACTTC.

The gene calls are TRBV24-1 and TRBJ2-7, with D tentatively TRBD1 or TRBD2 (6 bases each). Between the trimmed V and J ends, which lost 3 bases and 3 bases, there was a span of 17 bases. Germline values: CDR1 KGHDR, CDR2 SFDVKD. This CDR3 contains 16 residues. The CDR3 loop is CATSDASPRGVYEQYF. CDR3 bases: TGTGCCACCAGTGATGCGTCCCCGAGGGGGGTCTACGAGCAGTACTTC.

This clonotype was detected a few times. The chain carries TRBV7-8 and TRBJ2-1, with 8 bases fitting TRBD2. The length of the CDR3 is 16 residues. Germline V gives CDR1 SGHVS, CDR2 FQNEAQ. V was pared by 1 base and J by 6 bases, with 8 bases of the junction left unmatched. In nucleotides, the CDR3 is TGTGCCAGCAGCTTAGTACGGCTAGCGGGTGTCAATGAGCAGTTCTTC. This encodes CASSLVRLAGVNEQFF.

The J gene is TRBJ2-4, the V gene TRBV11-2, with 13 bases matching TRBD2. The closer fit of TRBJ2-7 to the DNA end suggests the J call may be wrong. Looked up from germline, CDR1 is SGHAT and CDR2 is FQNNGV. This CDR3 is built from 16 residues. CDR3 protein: CATTPPGLAGSNEQYF. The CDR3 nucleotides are TGTGCCACCACTCCCCCGGGACTAGCGGGATCAAACGAGCAGTACTTC.

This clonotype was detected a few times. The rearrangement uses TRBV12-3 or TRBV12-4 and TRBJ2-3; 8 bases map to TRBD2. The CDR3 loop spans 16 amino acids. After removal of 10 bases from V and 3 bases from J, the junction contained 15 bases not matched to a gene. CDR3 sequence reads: CAITGTGGRKTDTQYF. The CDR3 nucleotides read TGTGCCATAACGGGTACTGGCGGGAGGAAGACAGATACGCAGTATTTT.

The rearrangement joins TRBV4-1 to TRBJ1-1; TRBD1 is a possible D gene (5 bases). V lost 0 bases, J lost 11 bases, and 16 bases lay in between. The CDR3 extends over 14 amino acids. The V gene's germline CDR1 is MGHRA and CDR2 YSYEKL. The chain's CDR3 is CASSQEQTATLAFF. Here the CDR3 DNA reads TGCGCCAGCAGCCAAGAACAGACAGCCACCTTGGCTTTCTTT.

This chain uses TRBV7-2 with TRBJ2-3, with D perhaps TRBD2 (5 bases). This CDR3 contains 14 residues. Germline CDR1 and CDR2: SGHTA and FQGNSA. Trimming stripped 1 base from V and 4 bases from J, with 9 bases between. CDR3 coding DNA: TGTGCCAGCAGCTTAGAACGGGGTGCAGATACGCAGTATTTT. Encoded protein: CASSLERGADTQYF.

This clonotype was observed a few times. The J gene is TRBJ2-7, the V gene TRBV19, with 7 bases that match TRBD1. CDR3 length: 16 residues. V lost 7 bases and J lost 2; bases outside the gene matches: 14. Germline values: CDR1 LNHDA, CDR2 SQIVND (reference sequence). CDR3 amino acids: CASTNRQGAPTYEQYF. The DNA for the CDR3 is TGTGCCAGTACCAACCGACAGGGTGCCCCTACCTACGAGCAGTACTTC.

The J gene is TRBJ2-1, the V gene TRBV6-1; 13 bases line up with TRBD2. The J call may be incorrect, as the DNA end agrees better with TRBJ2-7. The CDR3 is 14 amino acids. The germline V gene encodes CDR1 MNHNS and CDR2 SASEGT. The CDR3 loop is CATWTSGRILEQYF. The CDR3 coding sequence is TGTGCCACCTGGACTAGCGGGAGAATCCTTGAGCAGTACTTC.

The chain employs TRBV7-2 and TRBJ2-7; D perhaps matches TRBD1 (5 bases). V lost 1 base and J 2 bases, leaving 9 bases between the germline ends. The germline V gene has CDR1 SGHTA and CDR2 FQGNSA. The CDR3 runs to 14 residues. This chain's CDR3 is CASSLEAGTYEQYF. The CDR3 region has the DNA TGTGCCAGCAGCTTAGAGGCAGGGACCTACGAGCAGTACTTC.

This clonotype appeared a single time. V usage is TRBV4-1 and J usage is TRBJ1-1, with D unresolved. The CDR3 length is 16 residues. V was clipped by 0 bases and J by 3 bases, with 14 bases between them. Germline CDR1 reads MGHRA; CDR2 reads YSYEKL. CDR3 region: CASSQDPRVRYTEAFF. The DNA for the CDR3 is TGCGCCAGCAGCCAAGATCCTCGGGTGAGGTACACTGAAGCTTTCTTT.

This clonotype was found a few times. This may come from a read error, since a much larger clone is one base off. As DNA, the CDR3 is TGTGCCAGCAGCTGGGGACACCTCATCCTCGAGCAGTACTTC. It yields the protein CASSWGHLILEQYF. The rearrangement uses TRBV7-2 and TRBJ2-7, with a possible D match to TRBD1 (6 bases). The germline CDR1 and CDR2 sequences are SGHTA and FQGNSA. Between the trimmed V and J ends, which lost 4 bases and 6 bases, there was a span of 16 bases. This CDR3 has 14 residues.

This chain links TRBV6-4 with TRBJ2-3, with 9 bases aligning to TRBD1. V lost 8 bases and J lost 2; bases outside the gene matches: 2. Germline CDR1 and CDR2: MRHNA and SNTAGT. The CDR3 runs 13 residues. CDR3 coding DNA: TGTGCCAGCGGGGACAGGGACACAGATACGCAGTATTTT. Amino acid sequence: CASGDRDTDTQYF.

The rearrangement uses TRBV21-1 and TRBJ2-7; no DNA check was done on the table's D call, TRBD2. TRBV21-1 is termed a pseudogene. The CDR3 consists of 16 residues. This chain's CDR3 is CASERWIPGLAEEQYF. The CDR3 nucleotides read TGTGCCTCTGAAAGGTGGATTCCGGGTCTTGCTGAGGAGCAGTACTTC.